Listed here is a single T cell receptor beta chain. Its antigen is currently unknown. After template switching added a universal primer site, the resulting cDNA carried unique molecular identifiers. From the 5' RACE reads, TCRdb called clonotypes with MiXCR, one entry per CDR3 protein. The repertoire holds 200,000 to 250,000 distinct CDR3 sequences, with roughly an eighth as singletons. The sample belongs to a study of identical twins. Trimming stripped 3 bases from V and 1 base from J, with 5 bases between. The CDR3 totals 13 residues. Germline V gene data show CDR1 as SEHNR and CDR2 as FQNEAQ (reference sequence). Notes on the study in general: Out-of-frame alpha sequences shared between twins exhibited an excess of low generation probability. For zero-insertion analyses, partial confounding could come from invariant MAIT and iNKT cells.

The same sample was also studied in work on yellow fever vaccine responses in identical twins.

The V gene is TRBV7-9, the J gene TRBJ2-3, with a tentative D call TRBD2 (5 bases). Sequenced input: memory (CD45RO+) T cells sorted from blood. The origin of this receptor is a woman under 30 in good health. In DNA, the CDR3 is TGTGCCAGCAGCTTCGGGGGCACAGATACGCAGTATTTT. The encoded protein is CASSFGGTDTQYF.